This paragraph reports one T cell receptor beta chain. The data stem from a study of shared clonotypes between healthy human individuals. The V end was cut by 3 bases, the J end by 0 bases, with 5 bases between. From germline, CDR1 is SNHLY and CDR2 FYNNEI. CDR3 size: 14 residues. The data were produced by immunoSEQ multiplex PCR, yet TCRdb's version contains in-frame clones alone and is incomplete. The repertoire holds about 510,000 clones, around 74% seen once, with over 10% in the top ten. The chain is built from TRBV2 and TRBJ1-4; no definite D call. Specimen: PBMCs. The receptor was isolated from a middle-aged woman in good health. Some clones in this sample may be carry-over from other donors' samples. The CDR3 loop reads CASSEDATNEKLFF. Written as DNA, the CDR3 is TGTGCCAGCAGTGAGGACGCAACTAATGAAAAACTGTTTTTT.